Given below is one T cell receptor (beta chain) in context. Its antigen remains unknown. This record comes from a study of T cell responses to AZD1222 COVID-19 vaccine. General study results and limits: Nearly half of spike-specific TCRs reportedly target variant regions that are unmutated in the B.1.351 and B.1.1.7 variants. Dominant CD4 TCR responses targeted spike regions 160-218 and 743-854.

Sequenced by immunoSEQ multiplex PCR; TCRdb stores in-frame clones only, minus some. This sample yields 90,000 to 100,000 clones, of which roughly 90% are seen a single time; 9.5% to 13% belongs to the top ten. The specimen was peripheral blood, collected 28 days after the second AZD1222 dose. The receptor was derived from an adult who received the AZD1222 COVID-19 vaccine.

The CDR3 region is CASNVGQGEGYTF. The CDR3 DNA reads as TGTGCCAGCAACGTGGGACAGGGTGAGGGCTACACCTTC. This sequence joins TRBV2 and TRBJ1-2, with 9 bases fitting TRBD1. The V segment lost 7 bases and the J segment 8 bases; nucleotides outside the gene matches: 8. The germline V gene encodes CDR1 SNHLY and CDR2 FYNNEI. The CDR3 extends over 13 amino acids.